One and the same sample provided the 18 T cell receptor beta chains below, sequenced in a study of response to subunit inactivated influenza vaccine. MiXCR, applied by TCRdb to the RT-PCR reads, yields one record per CDR3 protein. The repertoire consists of roughly 540,000 distinct CDR3 sequences, with 20% to 25% occurring once and the leading ten covering about 3%. The same data also went into a second study, on T cells expressing NK-cell markers. This second study notes: Beta-chain TCR cDNA was generated via 5'RACE template switching with UMIs.

The sequencing here drew on CD4+ T cells sorted from PBMCs, taken about 12 days after vaccination. These receptors came from a man aged 50-59 years who received an inactivated influenza vaccine.

This rearrangement joins TRBV6-5 to TRBJ2-2; TRBD2 aligns across 14 bases. CDR3 length: 17 amino acids. Losses at the gene ends were 4 bases for V and 5 bases for J; bases not matched to a gene: 6. From germline, CDR1 is MNHEY and CDR2 SVGAGI. CDR3 region: CASSSRLAGGRTGELFF. The CDR3 DNA is TGTGCCAGCAGTTCAAGACTAGCGGGGGGGCGGACCGGGGAGCTGTTTTTT.

This rearrangement joins TRBV10-3 to TRBJ2-7, with D unresolved. This CDR3 spans 13 amino acids. CDR1 is ENHRY, CDR2 SYGVKD, per germline. Trimming left V 3 bases short and J 3 bases short, with 9 bases between. The CDR3 region has the DNA TGTGCCATCAGTGAAATACGGCTCTACGAGCAGTACTTC. It encodes CAISEIRLYEQYF.

This clonotype was found a few times. The chain uses TRBV20-1 and TRBJ2-3; D remains unclear. The germline V gene has CDR1 DFQATT and CDR2 SNEGSKA (reference sequence). V lost 6 bases and J lost 1, with 14 bases in between. The CDR3 is 14 amino acids. This CDR3 is CSALEPLGTDTQYF. DNA for the CDR3: TGCAGTGCCCTGGAACCTCTAGGCACAGATACGCAGTATTTT.

This clonotype has a handful of counts. The chain carries TRBV6-1 and TRBJ2-1; no firm D call. Germline V gene lookup returns CDR1 MNHNS and CDR2 SASEGT. The CDR3 is made up of 14 amino acids. The V gene lost 8 bases and the J gene lost 0 bases, with 11 bases spanning the gap. The CDR3 DNA reads TGTGCCAGCTCAAACTCCTACTCCTACAATGAGCAGTTCTTC. This sequence encodes CASSNSYSYNEQFF.

A few counts support this clonotype. The V gene is TRBV20-1, the J gene TRBJ2-7, with D tentatively TRBD1 (5 bases). The CDR3 loop spans 16 amino acids. The germline V and J ends were trimmed by 0 bases and 0 bases, with 15 bases remaining between them. CDR1 is DFQATT, CDR2 SNEGSKA, per germline (reference sequence). The CDR3 here is CSARDVGAISSYEQYF. DNA of the CDR3: TGCAGTGCTAGAGATGTAGGGGCTATCAGCTCCTACGAGCAGTACTTC.

This clonotype came up a few times. The chain joins TRBV30 to TRBJ2-7; D is unresolved. The CDR3 is made up of 14 amino acids. Trimming stripped 5 bases from V and 3 bases from J, with 17 bases between. From germline, CDR1 is GTSNPN and CDR2 SVGIG (reference sequence). CDR3 loop: CAWGVRGALYEQYF. As DNA, the CDR3 is TGTGCCTGGGGCGTTAGAGGTGCCCTCTACGAGCAGTACTTC. Filled out from reference TRBV30 and TRBJ2-7, the complete variable domain reads SQTIHQWPATLVQPVGSPLSLECTVEGTSNPNLYWYRQAAGRGLQLLFYSVGIGQISSEVPQNLSASRPQDRQFILSSKKLLLSDSGFYLCAWGVRGALYEQYFGPGTRLTVT.

The table lists this clonotype with a few counts. The chain uses TRBV14 and TRBJ2-1; 10 bases are shared with TRBD2. Germline V CDR1 and CDR2: SGHDN, FVKESK. CDR3 length: 19 amino acids. The ends lost 2 bases at V and 7 bases at J; junction bases unmatched: 17. The CDR3 spells CASSQRGGLTSGTRNEQFF. The CDR3 nucleotides read TGTGCCAGCAGCCAAAGAGGGGGTCTAACTAGCGGGACGAGGAATGAGCAGTTCTTC.

This clonotype has only a few counts. The chain carries TRBV28 and TRBJ2-1; 9 bases match TRBD1. Per the germline V gene, CDR1 is MDHEN and CDR2 is SYDVKM. The CDR3 consists of 15 residues. V shed 6 bases and J 6 bases; nucleotides not matched to a gene: 9. CDR3 sequence: CASRPHRGLTNEQFF. CDR3 coding DNA: TGTGCCAGCAGGCCCCACAGGGGGCTCACCAATGAGCAGTTCTTC.

A few counts support this clonotype. V and J are TRBV6-5 and TRBJ2-2, with D hard to call. Trimming took off 4 bases at V and 1 base at J, with 7 bases between the two ends. Germline assignment: CDR1 MNHEY and CDR2 SVGAGI. This CDR3 region has 14 residues. CDR3 sequence (DNA): TGTGCCAGCAGTTTTAAGAGGAACACCGGGGAGCTGTTTTTT. As protein: CASSFKRNTGELFF.

The J gene is TRBJ2-1, the V gene TRBV14, with a tentative D call TRBD2 (5 bases). Germline lookup yields CDR1 SGHDN and CDR2 FVKESK. The CDR3 is 16 amino acids. V dropped 5 bases and J dropped 0 bases, with 14 bases sitting between them. CDR3 amino acids: CASSSFSESSYNEQFF. The CDR3 region has the DNA TGTGCCAGCAGCTCATTTAGCGAGAGCTCCTACAATGAGCAGTTCTTC.

This clonotype appeared a few times. This chain links TRBV3-1 with TRBJ2-5; TRBD2 matches at 9 bases. Germline trimming cut 1 base from V and 4 bases from J; bases unmatched to any gene: 10. The V gene's germline CDR1 is LGHDT and CDR2 YNNKEL (reference sequence). The CDR3 runs 17 residues. CDR3 amino acids: CASSQGKRGRARETQYF. The DNA for the CDR3 is TGTGCCAGCAGCCAAGGAAAGCGCGGGAGGGCCAGAGAGACCCAGTACTTC.

This clonotype was observed a handful of times. The gene calls are TRBV7-2 and TRBJ2-7; weak D call: TRBD2 (7 bases). The V gene lost 2 bases and the J gene lost 4 bases, with 18 bases spanning the gap. The CDR3 consists of 16 residues. Germline-derived CDR1 and CDR2 are SGHTA and FQGNSA. CDR3 in amino acids: CASSLSGASGRYEQYF. Here the CDR3 DNA reads TGTGCCAGCAGCTTATCGGGGGCTAGCGGAAGATACGAGCAGTACTTC.

The rearrangement uses TRBV3-1 and TRBJ2-2; D is perhaps TRBD1 (7 bases). Germline V CDR1 and CDR2: LGHDT, YNNKEL (reference sequence). The germline V and J ends were trimmed by 3 bases and 8 bases, with 13 bases remaining between them. The CDR3 runs to 14 residues. CDR3 in amino acids: CASSQTGRRGELFF. CDR3 coding DNA: TGTGCCAGCAGCCAGACAGGGAGGCGGGGGGAGCTGTTTTTT. The whole variable domain, remainder taken from reference TRBV3-1 and TRBJ2-2, is DTAVSQTPKYLVTQMGNDKSIKCEQNLGHDTMYWYKQDSKKFLKIMFSYNNKELIINETVPNRFSPKSPDKAHLNLHINSLELGDSAVYFCASSQTGRRGELFFGEGSRLTVL.

This rearrangement joins TRBV20-1 to TRBJ2-5, with TRBD1 matching over 7 bases. Germline CDR1 and CDR2: DFQATT and SNEGSKA (reference sequence). CDR3 size: 13 residues. V lost 0 bases and J lost 4; bases outside the gene matches: 2. The CDR3 here is CSAREGGPETQYF. The CDR3, as DNA: TGCAGTGCTAGAGAAGGGGGCCCAGAGACCCAGTACTTC.

This clonotype has only a few counts. The J gene is TRBJ1-2, the V gene TRBV19; D gene uncertain. V was trimmed by 6 bases and J by 5 bases, leaving 16 bases between them. The germline V gene encodes CDR1 LNHDA and CDR2 SQIVND (reference sequence). The CDR3 covers 14 residues. CDR3 DNA sequence: TGTGCCAGTAGACACCCGGGGATAGGATATGGCTACACCTTC. Protein sequence: CASRHPGIGYGYTF.

The rearrangement uses TRBV28 and TRBJ2-2; D is perhaps TRBD1 (6 bases). Trimming removed 6 bases at V and 6 bases at J, with 20 bases between. Per germline, CDR1 MDHEN and CDR2 SYDVKM. This CDR3 has 16 amino acids. CDR3 residues: CASSPVGRGRSGELFF. DNA for the CDR3: TGTGCCAGCAGCCCCGTCGGCAGGGGCCGATCCGGGGAGCTGTTTTTT.

This chain's CDR3 is CASSLLPGTSGSTDTQYF. CDR3 DNA sequence: TGCGCCAGCAGCCTCCTACCCGGGACTAGCGGAAGCACAGATACGCAGTATTTT. This chain uses TRBV4-3 with TRBJ2-3; 11 positions match TRBD2. This CDR3 is 18 amino acids long. The germline V gene has CDR1 LGHNA and CDR2 YSLEER. V shed 4 bases, J shed 0 bases, and the junction held 9 bases outside the gene matches.

The chain joins TRBV12-3 or TRBV12-4 to TRBJ2-5; D tentatively fits TRBD1 or TRBD2 (5 bases each). The CDR3 is made up of 14 amino acids. V dropped 7 bases and J dropped 4 bases, with 16 bases sitting between them. The CDR3 region has the DNA TGTGCCAGCACCCCGTTGGGGACGAGAGAGACCCAGTACTTC. Protein sequence: CASTPLGTRETQYF.